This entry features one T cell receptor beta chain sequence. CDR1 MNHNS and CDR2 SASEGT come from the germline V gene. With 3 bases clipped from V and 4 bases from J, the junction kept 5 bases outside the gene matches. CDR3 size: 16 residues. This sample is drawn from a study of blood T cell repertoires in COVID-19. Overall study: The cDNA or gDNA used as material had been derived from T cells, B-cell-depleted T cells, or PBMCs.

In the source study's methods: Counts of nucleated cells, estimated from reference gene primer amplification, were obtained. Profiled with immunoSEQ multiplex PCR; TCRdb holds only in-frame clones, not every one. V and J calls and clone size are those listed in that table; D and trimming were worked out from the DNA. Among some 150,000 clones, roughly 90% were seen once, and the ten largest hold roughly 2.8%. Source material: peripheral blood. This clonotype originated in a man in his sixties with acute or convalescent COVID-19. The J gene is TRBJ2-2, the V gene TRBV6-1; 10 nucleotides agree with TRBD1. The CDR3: CASSETGGSSTGELFF. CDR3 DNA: TGTGCCAGCAGTGAGACAGGGGGCTCGAGCACCGGGGAGCTGTTTTTT.